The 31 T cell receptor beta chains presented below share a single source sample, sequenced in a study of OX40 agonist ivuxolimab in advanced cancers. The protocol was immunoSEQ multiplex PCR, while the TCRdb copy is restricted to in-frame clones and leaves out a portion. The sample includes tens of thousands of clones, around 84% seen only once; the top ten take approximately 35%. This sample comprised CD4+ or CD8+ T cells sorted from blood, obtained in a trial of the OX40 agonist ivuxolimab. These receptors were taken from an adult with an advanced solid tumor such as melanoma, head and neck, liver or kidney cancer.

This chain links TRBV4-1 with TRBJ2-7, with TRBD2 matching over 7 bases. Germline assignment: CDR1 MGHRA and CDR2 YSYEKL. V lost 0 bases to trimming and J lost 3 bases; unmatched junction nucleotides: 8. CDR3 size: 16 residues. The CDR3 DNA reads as TGCGCCAGCAGCCAAGAGCTCGGAGCGGGATTCTACGAGCAGTACTTC. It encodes CASSQELGAGFYEQYF.

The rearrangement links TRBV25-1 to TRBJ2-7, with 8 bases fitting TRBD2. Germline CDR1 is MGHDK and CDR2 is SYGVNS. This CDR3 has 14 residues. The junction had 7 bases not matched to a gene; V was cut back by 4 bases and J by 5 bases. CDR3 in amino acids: CASSVNGREDEQYF. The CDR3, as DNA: TGTGCCAGCAGTGTAAACGGGCGGGAGGACGAGCAGTACTTC.

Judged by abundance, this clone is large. The CDR3 coding sequence is TGTGCCAGTCGAGAGGGAGGCTACCAAGAGACCCAGTACTTC. Translating gives CASREGGYQETQYF. The chain uses TRBV19 and TRBJ2-5; a possible D gene is TRBD2 (6 bases). V gave up 8 bases and J gave up 0 bases, with 13 bases separating them. The CDR3 is 14 amino acids. Germline CDR1 and CDR2: LNHDA and SQIVND (reference sequence). The full variable domain, rest sourced from reference TRBV19 and TRBJ2-5, is DGGITQSPKYLFRKEGQNVTLSCEQNLNHDAMYWYRQDPGQGLRLIYYSQIVNDFQKGDIAEGYSVSREKKESFPLTVTSAQKNPTAFYLCASREGGYQETQYFGPGTRLLVL.

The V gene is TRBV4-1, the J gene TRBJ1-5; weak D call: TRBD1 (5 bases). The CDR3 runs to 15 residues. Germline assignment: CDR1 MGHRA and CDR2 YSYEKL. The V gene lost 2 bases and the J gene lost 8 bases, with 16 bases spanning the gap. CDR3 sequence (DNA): TGCGCCAGCAGCCAACCAACGACAGTTGGGGAGCCCCAGCATTTT. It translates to CASSQPTTVGEPQHF.

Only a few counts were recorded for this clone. CDR3 DNA sequence: TGTGCCAGCAGTTTACTAGCGGGGTACCTGGACGAGCAGTACTTC. It translates to CASSLLAGYLDEQYF. The chain links TRBV6-5 to TRBJ2-7, with 10 nucleotides matching TRBD2. V gave up 4 bases and J gave up 5 bases; unmatched junction bases: 8. The CDR3 sequence is 15 residues long. Germline V CDR1 and CDR2: MNHEY, SVGAGI.

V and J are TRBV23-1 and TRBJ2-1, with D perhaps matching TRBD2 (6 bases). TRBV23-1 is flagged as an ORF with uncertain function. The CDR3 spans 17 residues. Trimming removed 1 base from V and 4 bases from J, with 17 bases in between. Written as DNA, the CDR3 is TGCGCCAGCAGTCAATTCCCTAATAGCGGAGTTTACAATGAGCAGTTCTTC. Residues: CASSQFPNSGVYNEQFF.

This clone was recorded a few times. The CDR3 bases are TGTGCCAGCAGCTTAGGGCGCGGCGGATTGGATACGCAGTATTTT. This encodes CASSLGRGGLDTQYF. The gene calls are TRBV11-2 and TRBJ2-3; the D is unclear. Germline CDR1 reads SGHAT; CDR2 reads FQNNGV. The CDR3 extends over 15 amino acids. V gave up 1 base and J gave up 6 bases, with 14 bases separating them. The full variable domain, its missing parts supplied by reference TRBV11-2 and TRBJ2-3, is EAGVAQSPRYKIIEKRQSVAFWCNPISGHATLYWYQQILGQGPKLLIQFQNNGVVDDSQLPKDRFSAERLKGVDSTLKIQPAKLEDSAVYLCASSLGRGGLDTQYFGPGTRLTVL.

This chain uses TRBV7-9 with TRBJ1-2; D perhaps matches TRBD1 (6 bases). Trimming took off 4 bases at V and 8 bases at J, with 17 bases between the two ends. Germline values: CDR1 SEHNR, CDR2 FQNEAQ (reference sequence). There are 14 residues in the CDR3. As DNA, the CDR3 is TGTGCCAGCAGCTCGTCAGGGGCGGCGCGGGGCTACACCTTC. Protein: CASSSSGAARGYTF.

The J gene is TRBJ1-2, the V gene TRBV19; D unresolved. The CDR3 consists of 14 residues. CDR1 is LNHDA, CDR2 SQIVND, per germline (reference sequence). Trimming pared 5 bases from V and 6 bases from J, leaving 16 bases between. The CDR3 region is CASSALGTWDGYTF. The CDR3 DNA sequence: TGTGCCAGTAGTGCCTTGGGTACTTGGGATGGCTACACCTTC.

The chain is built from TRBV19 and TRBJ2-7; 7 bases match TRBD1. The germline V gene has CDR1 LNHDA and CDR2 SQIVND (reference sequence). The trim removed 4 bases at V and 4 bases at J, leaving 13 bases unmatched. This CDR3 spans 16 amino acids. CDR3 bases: TGTGCCAGTAGTACCGCCCGGACAGGCGCCCTTTACGAGCAGTACTTC. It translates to CASSTARTGALYEQYF.

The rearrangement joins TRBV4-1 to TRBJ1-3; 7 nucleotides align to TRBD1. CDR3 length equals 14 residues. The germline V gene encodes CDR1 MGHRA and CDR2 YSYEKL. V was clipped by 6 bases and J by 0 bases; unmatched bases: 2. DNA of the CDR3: TGCGCCAGCAGACAGGGGTCCTCTGGAAACACCATATATTTT. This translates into CASRQGSSGNTIYF.

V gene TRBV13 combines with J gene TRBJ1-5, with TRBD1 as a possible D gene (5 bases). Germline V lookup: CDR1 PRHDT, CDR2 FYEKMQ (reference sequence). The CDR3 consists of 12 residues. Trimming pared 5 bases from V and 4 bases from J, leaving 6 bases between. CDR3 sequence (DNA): TGTGCCAGCAGCCAGGGAAATCAGCCCCAGCATTTT. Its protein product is CASSQGNQPQHF.

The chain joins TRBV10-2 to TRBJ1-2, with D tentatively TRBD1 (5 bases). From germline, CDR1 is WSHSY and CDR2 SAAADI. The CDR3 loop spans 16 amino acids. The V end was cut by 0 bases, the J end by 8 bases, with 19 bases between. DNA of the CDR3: TGCGCCAGCAGTGAGTCAAAGGGGATAGGTTCGGGCGGCTACACCTTC. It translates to CASSESKGIGSGGYTF.

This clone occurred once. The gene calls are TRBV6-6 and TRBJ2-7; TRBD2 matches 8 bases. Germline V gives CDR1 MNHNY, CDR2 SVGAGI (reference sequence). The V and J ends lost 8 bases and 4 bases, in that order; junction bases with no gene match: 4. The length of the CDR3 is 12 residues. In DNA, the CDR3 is TGTGCCAGCCGGGAGGGGTCTTACGAGCAGTACTTC. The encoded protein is CASREGSYEQYF.

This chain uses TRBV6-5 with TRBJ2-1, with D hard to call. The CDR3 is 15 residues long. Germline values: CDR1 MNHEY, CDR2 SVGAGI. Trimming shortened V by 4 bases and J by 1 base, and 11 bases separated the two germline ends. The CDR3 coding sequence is TGTGCCAGCAGTTGGACGGTTAAATCCTACAATGAGCAGTTCTTC. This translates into CASSWTVKSYNEQFF.

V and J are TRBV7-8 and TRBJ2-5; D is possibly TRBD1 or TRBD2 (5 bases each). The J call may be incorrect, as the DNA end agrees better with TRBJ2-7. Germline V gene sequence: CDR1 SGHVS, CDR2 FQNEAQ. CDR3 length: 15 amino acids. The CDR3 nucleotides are TGTGCCAGCAGCTTAAGGGGTTTGGGGGCCTACGAGCAGTACTTC. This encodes CASSLRGLGAYEQYF.

The CDR3 spells CASSLWTDYEQYF. CDR3 bases: TGTGCCAGCAGCTTGTGGACGGATTACGAGCAGTACTTC. This chain links TRBV5-6 with TRBJ2-7, with D hard to call. Germline V lookup: CDR1 SGHDT, CDR2 YYEEEE. V lost 1 base, J lost 4 bases, and 9 bases lay in between. The CDR3 runs 13 residues.

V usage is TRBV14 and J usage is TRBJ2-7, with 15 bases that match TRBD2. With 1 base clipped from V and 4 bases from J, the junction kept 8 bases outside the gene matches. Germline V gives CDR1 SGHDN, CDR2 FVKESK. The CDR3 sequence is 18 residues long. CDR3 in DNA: TGTGCCAGCAGCCAAGGGCGGACTAGCGGGAGGGCAATTTACGAGCAGTACTTC. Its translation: CASSQGRTSGRAIYEQYF.

The CDR3 is CASSSQGWTEAFF. As DNA, the CDR3 is TGTGCCAGCAGTAGCCAGGGGTGGACTGAAGCTTTCTTT. This sequence joins TRBV6-5 and TRBJ1-1; tentative D call: TRBD1 (6 bases). Germline CDR1 is MNHEY and CDR2 is SVGAGI. V dropped 5 bases and J dropped 5 bases, with 12 bases sitting between them. The CDR3 length is 13 residues.

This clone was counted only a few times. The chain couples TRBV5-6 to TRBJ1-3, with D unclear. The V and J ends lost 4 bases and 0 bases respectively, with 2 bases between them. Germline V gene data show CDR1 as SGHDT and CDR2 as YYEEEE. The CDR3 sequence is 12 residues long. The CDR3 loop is CASSGSGNTIYF. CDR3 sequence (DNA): TGTGCCAGCAGCGGCTCTGGAAACACCATATATTTT.

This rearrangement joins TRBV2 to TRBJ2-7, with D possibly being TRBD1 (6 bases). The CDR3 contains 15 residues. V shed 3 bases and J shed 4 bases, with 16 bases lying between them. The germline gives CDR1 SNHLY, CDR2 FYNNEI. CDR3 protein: CASSDDSEGDYEQYF. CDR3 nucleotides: TGTGCCAGCAGTGACGACAGCGAGGGGGATTACGAGCAGTACTTC.

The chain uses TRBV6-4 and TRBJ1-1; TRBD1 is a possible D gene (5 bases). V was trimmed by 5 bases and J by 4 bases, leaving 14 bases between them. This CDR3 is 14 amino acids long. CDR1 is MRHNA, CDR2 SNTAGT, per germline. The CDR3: CASSPGGEATEAFF. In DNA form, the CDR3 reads TGTGCCAGCAGTCCCGGGGGGGAGGCCACTGAAGCTTTCTTT.

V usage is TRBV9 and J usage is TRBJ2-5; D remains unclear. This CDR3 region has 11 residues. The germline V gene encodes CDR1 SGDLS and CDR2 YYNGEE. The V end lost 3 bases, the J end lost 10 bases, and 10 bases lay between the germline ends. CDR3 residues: CASSAGRDQYF. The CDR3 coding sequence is TGTGCCAGCAGCGCAGGAAGGGACCAGTACTTC.

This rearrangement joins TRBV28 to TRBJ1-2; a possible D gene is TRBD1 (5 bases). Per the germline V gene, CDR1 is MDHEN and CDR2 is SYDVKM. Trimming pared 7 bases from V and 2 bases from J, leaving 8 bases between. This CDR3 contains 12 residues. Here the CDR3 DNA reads TGTGCCAGCAAGGGGCAGAACTATGGCTACACCTTC. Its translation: CASKGQNYGYTF.

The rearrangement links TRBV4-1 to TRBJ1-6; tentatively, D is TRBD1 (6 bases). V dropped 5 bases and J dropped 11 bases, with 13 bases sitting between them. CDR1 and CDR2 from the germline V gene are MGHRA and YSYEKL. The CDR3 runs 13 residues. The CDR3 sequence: CASSDGQFAPLHF. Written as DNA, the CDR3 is TGCGCCAGCAGCGACGGACAGTTTGCACCCCTCCACTTT.

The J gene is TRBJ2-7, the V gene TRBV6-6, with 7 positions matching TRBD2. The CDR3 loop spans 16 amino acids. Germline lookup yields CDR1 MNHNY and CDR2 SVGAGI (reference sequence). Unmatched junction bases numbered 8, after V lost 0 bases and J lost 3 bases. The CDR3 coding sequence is TGTGCCAGCAGTTACTCGGTCCAGCGGGGTTACTACGAGCAGTACTTC. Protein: CASSYSVQRGYYEQYF.

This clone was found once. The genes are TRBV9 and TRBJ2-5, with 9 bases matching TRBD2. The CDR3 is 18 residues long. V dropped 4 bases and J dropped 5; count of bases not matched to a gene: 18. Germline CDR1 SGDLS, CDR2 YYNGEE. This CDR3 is CASSTHGWPAGGAETQYF. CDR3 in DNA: TGTGCCAGCAGCACGCACGGCTGGCCAGCGGGAGGTGCGGAGACCCAGTACTTC.

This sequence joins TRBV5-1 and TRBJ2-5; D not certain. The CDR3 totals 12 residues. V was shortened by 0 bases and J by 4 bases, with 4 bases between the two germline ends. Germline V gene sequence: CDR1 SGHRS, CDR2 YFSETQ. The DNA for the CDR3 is TGCGCCAGCAGCTTGGCCGGAGAGACCCAGTACTTC. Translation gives CASSLAGETQYF.

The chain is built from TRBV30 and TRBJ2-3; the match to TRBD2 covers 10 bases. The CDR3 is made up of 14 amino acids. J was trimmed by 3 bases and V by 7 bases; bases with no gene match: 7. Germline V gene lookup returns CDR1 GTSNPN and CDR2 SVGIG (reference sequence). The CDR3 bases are TGTGCCTATCAGCGGGAGGGCCGGACAGATACGCAGTATTTT. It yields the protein CAYQREGRTDTQYF. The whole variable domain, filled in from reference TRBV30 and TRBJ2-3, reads SQTIHQWPATLVQPVGSPLSLECTVEGTSNPNLYWYRQAAGRGLQLLFYSVGIGQISSEVPQNLSASRPQDRQFILSSKKLLLSDSGFYLCAYQREGRTDTQYFGPGTRLTVL.

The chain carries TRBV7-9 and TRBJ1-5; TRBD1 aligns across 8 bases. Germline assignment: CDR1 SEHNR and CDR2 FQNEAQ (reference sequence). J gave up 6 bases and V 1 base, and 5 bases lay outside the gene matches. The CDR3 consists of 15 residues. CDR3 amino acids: CASSLGTGTSQPQHF. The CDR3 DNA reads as TGTGCCAGCAGCTTAGGGACAGGGACTTCTCAGCCCCAGCATTTT.

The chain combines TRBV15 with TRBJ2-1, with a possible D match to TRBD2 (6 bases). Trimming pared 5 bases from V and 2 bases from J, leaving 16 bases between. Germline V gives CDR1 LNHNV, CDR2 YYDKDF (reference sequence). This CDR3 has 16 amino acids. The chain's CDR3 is CATSQPGGVPYNEQFF. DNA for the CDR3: TGTGCCACCAGCCAACCGGGCGGGGTGCCCTACAATGAGCAGTTCTTC.